This T cell receptor beta chain stems from a study of cytomegalovirus exposure and HLA in healthy donors (dated by TCRdb to the late 2010s). In the study overall: According to a later analysis, the roughly 130 validation repertoires were produced on the same platform as the approximately 610 repertoires of the first cohort. Besides the first cohort of 550 to 750 subjects, a separate validation cohort made up of roughly 120 different subjects was used. The study aimed to test whether signatures of past pathogen exposure could be identified by cataloging public T cell receptors. To predict cytomegalovirus infection status, the study combined high-throughput TCR immunosequencing, statistical association of individual TCRs with disease status, and machine learning.

Separate from the approximately 700-subject first cohort, the validation cohort of about 110 subjects was the group to which the donors belonged. Broad study findings and their caveats: In vitro tests confirmed that a few of the cytomegalovirus-associated TCR beta chains recognize cytomegalovirus antigens. The classifier was reported to diagnose cytomegalovirus status with high specificity and sensitivity in both the original cohort and the validation cohort. A later analysis found that TCRs clustered in the first cohort also tended to co-occur in the approximately 120 validation repertoires, with 94% of cluster scores above 0. The authors suggested that the approach could potentially be extended to other disease states and immunological phenotypes. The validation cohort had no HLA typing available for a later analysis, so co-occurrence within that cohort was assessed over all 130 or so repertoires. A total of 164 TCR beta chains were listed by the study as associated with cytomegalovirus. Across donors, most TCR sequences were observed very rarely, whereas some public TCRs were present in many individuals.

Taken from cysteine to phenylalanine, the CDR3 has 15 residues. The CDR3 DNA has 45 bases and is translated from base 1. V is pared back by 0 bases and J by 4 bases, with 12 bases lying between the germline termini. CDR1 and CDR2 were assigned from the germline V gene as MGHRA and YSYEKL. The protocol used for the library was the immunoSEQ multiplex PCR assay. The source study handled its data this way. To diagnose cytomegalovirus status from the catalog of TCR beta chain sequences, a statistical classification framework was built. TCRdb retrieved this table from immuneACCESS and kept in-frame rearrangements only. Not all clones are present; in checked studies, unresolved V genes account for under half, and no reason is known for the remainder. V and J calls and clone size are as listed in that table; D and trimming were resolved from the DNA. This sample has over 150,000 clones in its table, and approximately 86% of those were observed once. In total, the top ten clones hold 2% to 2.5% of the sample.

A single count supports this clone. Its specific antigen is unknown. No clone much larger than this one lies a single base away; base qualities are absent. Sequencing was carried out using PBMCs. The chain uses TRBV4-1 and TRBJ1-2, with the identity of the D gene unclear. The origin of this receptor is a woman between 18 and 29 years old in good health and CMV-seronegative. The DNA sequence follows: TGCGCCAGCAGCCAAGATTTGCAGGTCGGCTATGGCTACACCTTC. The translation is CASSQDLQVGYGYTF.